The TCR beta chain described here comes from a study of siplizumab effects on memory and regulatory T cells. Findings and limits, study-wide: Memory cells seemed less diverse than naive T cells, which also seemed major contributors to the alloresponse.

Per the germline V gene, CDR1 is MGHRA and CDR2 is YSYEKL. This CDR3 contains 15 residues. V was trimmed by 0 bases and J by 3 bases, leaving 9 bases between them. TCRdb's table, derived via immunoSEQ multiplex PCR, lists solely in-frame clones and lacks some. The sample records 70,000 or so clones, about 90% being singletons. In the case of this clone: What it binds is unknown.

This chain joins TRBV4-1 and TRBJ1-5; unclear D gene. The receptor was derived from a human donor in good health. Sequenced sample: CD8+ T cells sorted from blood. CDR3 DNA: TGCGCCAGCAGCCAAGATAACGCAATCAATCAGCCCCAGCATTTT. Protein product: CASSQDNAINQPQHF.